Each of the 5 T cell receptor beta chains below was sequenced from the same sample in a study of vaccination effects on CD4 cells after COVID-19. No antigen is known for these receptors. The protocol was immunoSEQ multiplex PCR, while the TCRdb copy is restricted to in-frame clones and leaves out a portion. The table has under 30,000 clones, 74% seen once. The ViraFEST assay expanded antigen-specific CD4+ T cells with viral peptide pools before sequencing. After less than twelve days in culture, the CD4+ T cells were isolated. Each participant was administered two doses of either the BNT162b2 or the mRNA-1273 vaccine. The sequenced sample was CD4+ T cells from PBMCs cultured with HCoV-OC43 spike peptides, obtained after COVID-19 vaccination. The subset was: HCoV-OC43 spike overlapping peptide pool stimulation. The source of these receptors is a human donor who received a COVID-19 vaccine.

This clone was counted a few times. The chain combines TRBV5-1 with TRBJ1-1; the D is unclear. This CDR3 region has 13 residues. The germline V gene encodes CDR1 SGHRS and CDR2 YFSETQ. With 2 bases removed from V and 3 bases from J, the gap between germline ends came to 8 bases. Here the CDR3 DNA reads TGCGCCAGCAGCTTAAGGTTACACACTGAAGCTTTCTTT. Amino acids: CASSLRLHTEAFF.

This CDR3 reads CASSIGGETQYF. In DNA form, the CDR3 reads TGTGCCAGTAGTATAGGGGGGGAGACCCAGTACTTC. The chain combines TRBV19 with TRBJ2-5, with D possibly being TRBD1 or TRBD2 (5 bases each). CDR1 is LNHDA and CDR2 is SQIVND in the germline V gene (reference sequence). The CDR3 contains 12 residues. V lost 1 base to trimming and J lost 5 bases, with 5 bases between them.

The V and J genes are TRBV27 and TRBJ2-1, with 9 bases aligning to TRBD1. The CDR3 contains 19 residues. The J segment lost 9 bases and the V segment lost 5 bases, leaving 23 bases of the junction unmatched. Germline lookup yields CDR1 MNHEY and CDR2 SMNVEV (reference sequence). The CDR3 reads CASSRRSAGQGLRSGEQFF. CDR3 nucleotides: TGTGCCAGCAGTCGCCGCTCCGCGGGACAGGGCCTGAGGTCGGGTGAGCAGTTCTTC.

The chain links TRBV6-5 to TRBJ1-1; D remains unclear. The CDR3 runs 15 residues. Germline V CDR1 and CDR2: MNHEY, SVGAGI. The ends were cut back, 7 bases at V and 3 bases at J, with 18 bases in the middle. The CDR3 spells CASTYPPKRHTEAFF. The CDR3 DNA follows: TGTGCCAGCACCTATCCCCCCAAGCGTCACACTGAAGCTTTCTTT.

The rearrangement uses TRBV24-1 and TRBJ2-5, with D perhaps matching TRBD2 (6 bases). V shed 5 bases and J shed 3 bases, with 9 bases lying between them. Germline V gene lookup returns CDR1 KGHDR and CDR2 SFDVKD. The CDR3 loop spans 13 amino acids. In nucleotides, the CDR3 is TGTGCCACCAGTGGGACTACCGAAGAGACCCAGTACTTC. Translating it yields CATSGTTEETQYF.